This T cell receptor (beta chain) emerged from a study of PD-1 blockade in mismatch repair-deficient tumors. The repertoire was sequenced with immunoSEQ multiplex PCR; TCRdb's copy has only in-frame clones and lacks some. Among some 100,000 clones listed, 70% to 85% were seen once. Deletions cut 2 bases from V and 3 bases from J, with 7 bases between. Germline V gene lookup returns CDR1 SGHNT and CDR2 YENEEA. The CDR3 has 13 amino acids. Sequenced material: peripheral blood, taken approximately 35 weeks after starting pembrolizumab. This receptor was identified in an adult with mismatch repair-deficient cancer. V is TRBV11-3 and J is TRBJ1-1; D is undetermined. CDR3 residues: CASSLNGYTEAFF. The CDR3 DNA follows: TGTGCCAGCAGCTTAAACGGATACACTGAAGCTTTCTTT.